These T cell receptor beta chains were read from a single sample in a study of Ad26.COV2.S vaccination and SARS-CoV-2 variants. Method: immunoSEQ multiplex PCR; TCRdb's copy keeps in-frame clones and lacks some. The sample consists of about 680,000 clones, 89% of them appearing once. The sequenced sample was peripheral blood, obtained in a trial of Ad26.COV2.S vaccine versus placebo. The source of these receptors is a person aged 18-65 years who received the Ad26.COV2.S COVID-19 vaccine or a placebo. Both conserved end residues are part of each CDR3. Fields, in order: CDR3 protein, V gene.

CDR3 protein: CASSLGGMGEKLFF
V gene: TRBV5-1

CDR3 protein: CASSQDRGSGYEQFF
V gene: TRBV3-1/TRBV3-2

CDR3 protein: CASRPGGYNEQFF
V gene: TRBV6-5

CDR3 protein: CASSQTGGSPLHF
V gene: TRBV14

CDR3 protein: CASSSGQEGNQPQHF
V gene: TRBV19

CDR3 protein: CASRGQYEQYF
V gene: TRBV2

CDR3 protein: CASSLPGNTEAFF
V gene: TRBV5-4

CDR3 protein: CASSPLVGEKLFF
V gene: TRBV18

CDR3 protein: CASTLSTGRYNEQFF
V gene: TRBV2

CDR3 protein: CASSSPGGYGYTF
V gene: TRBV6-5

CDR3 protein: CASSYSAGLSYEQYF
V gene: TRBV6-5

CDR3 protein: CASSLRAGGNTEAFF
V gene: TRBV7-9

CDR3 protein: CAISRPEQETQYF
V gene: TRBV10-3

CDR3 protein: CASSLSWVPGSYEQYF
V gene: TRBV11-2

CDR3 protein: CASSQVERIETQYF
V gene: TRBV4-1

CDR3 protein: CASSSLGREETEAFF
V gene: TRBV5-6

CDR3 protein: CASSAGTSGYEQYF
V gene: TRBV11-2

CDR3 protein: CASSLGDRLGYGYTF
V gene: TRBV5-6

CDR3 protein: CASSPRVASGTPGGSYEQYF
V gene: TRBV18

CDR3 protein: CASSEPGVSGANVLTF
V gene: TRBV6-1

CDR3 protein: CASRVGGGKAFF
V gene: TRBV27

CDR3 protein: CASSPVPGLALYEQYF
V gene: TRBV10-1

CDR3 protein: CASSGQAYTDTQYF
V gene: TRBV11-2

CDR3 protein: CASSWGRGYEQYF
V gene: TRBV5-6

CDR3 protein: CASSYSGAATNEKLFF
V gene: TRBV6-5

CDR3 protein: CASSYQGGYEKLFF
V gene: TRBV6-5

CDR3 protein: CASSLSDGGPNSPLHF
V gene: TRBV3-1/TRBV3-2

CDR3 protein: CASSQGTGGQGEKLFF
V gene: TRBV3-1/TRBV3-2

CDR3 protein: CASSLTAGMYEQYF
V gene: TRBV5-1

CDR3 protein: CAISADRGITDTQYF
V gene: TRBV10-3

CDR3 protein: CASSLERTVYGYTF
V gene: TRBV7-8

CDR3 protein: CSASVGPGDQPQHF
V gene: TRBV20-1

CDR3 protein: CASSVGGANEKLFF
V gene: TRBV9

CDR3 protein: CASSEQGAPFF
V gene: TRBV11-2

CDR3 protein: CASSLGARTGYTF
V gene: TRBV12-3/TRBV12-4

CDR3 protein: CASRGDPTYEQYF
V gene: TRBV4-2

CDR3 protein: CATSRDRSGVEQYF
V gene: TRBV15

CDR3 protein: CASSGQGAGEKLFF
V gene: TRBV9

CDR3 protein: CASSVSGSGQPQHF
V gene: TRBV9

CDR3 protein: CASSIGHEQYF
V gene: TRBV12-3/TRBV12-4

CDR3 protein: CASSPPVGTGNTIYF
V gene: TRBV18

CDR3 protein: CATSVRENTGELFF
V gene: TRBV24-1

CDR3 protein: CASSGGTSLVETQYF
V gene: TRBV5-4

CDR3 protein: CASRYNSGGRHEQYF
V gene: TRBV6-2/TRBV6-3

CDR3 protein: CASSLDQGMDQPQHF
V gene: TRBV7-6

CDR3 protein: CASSYPGQGDHEQYF
V gene: TRBV6-5

CDR3 protein: CASSPPGQGAQEQFF
V gene: TRBV18

CDR3 protein: CAWSLAGAPYEQYF
V gene: TRBV30

CDR3 protein: CASSQGGRVGGYTF
V gene: TRBV3-1/TRBV3-2

CDR3 protein: CSGERPSYNEQFF
V gene: TRBV29-1

CDR3 protein: CASSELPGIIRAFF
V gene: TRBV2

CDR3 protein: CASSQEPGGRNTQYF
V gene: TRBV3-1/TRBV3-2

CDR3 protein: CASSAPGQVYEQYF
V gene: TRBV5-5

CDR3 protein: CASSGDRGRQPQHF
V gene: TRBV10-2

CDR3 protein: CASRGQSSYNSPLHF
V gene: TRBV28

CDR3 protein: CASSLGGGYTGELFF
V gene: TRBV7-8

CDR3 protein: CASRGLPGAGYGYTF
V gene: TRBV19

CDR3 protein: CASSPRAGNYEQYF
V gene: TRBV5-4

CDR3 protein: CASSRVGGPLEQYF
V gene: TRBV27

CDR3 protein: CASIAGGGAGANVLTF
V gene: TRBV5-4